This passage covers 13 T cell receptor beta chains from one sample sequenced in a study of blood T cells in healthy people across ages (dated by TCRdb to the mid-2010s). Libraries came from 5' RACE. The reads were generated on an Illumina HiSeq 2500. The second PCR ran for about 6 to 11 cycles and used a J-beta primer mix along with a sample-barcoded 5' primer. TCRdb cleaned the public reads at Q25 with fastp, built clones with MiXCR and kept in-frame beta chains. Rows with one shared CDR3 protein collapse into an entry with the most common genes and DNA. This sample comprises under 800,000 distinct CDR3 sequences, under 25% of them detected only once. Roughly 3.4% of the sample goes to the ten largest clones. The sample was blood. Receptors originate from a man between 65 and 85 years old in good health.

In its sample, this clonotype was seen a few times. The V call is TRBV2, the J call TRBJ2-5; D is uncertain. CDR1 SNHLY and CDR2 FYNNEI come from the germline V gene. There are 15 residues in the CDR3. The V end was cut by 4 bases, the J end by 5 bases, with 17 bases between. This CDR3 reads CASSGKGRSEETQYF. CDR3 nucleotides: TGTGCCAGCAGTGGGAAGGGCCGATCGGAGGAGACCCAGTACTTC.

The genes are TRBV20-1 and TRBJ1-1; no definite D call. This CDR3 spans 12 amino acids. Germline V gene data show CDR1 as DFQATT and CDR2 as SNEGSKA (reference sequence). The CDR3 protein is CRPTGGSTEAFF. The DNA for the CDR3 is TGCAGGCCGACCGGAGGAAGCACTGAAGCTTTCTTT.

The chain carries TRBV20-1 and TRBJ2-5, with 7 bases that match TRBD2. Per the germline V gene, CDR1 is DFQATT and CDR2 is SNEGSKA (reference sequence). This CDR3 spans 16 amino acids. The ends lost 5 bases at V and 2 bases at J; junction bases unmatched: 14. The CDR3, as DNA: TGCAGTGCTCGCCCACTACTAGCGCAACCACAAGAGACCCAGTACTTC. Protein: CSARPLLAQPQETQYF.

The chain has TRBV28 and TRBJ2-5, with D possibly matching TRBD2 (6 bases). Germline CDR1 MDHEN, CDR2 SYDVKM. This CDR3 has 15 residues. V shed 4 bases and J shed 3 bases, with 15 bases lying between them. For the CDR3, the DNA is TGTGCCAGCAGTTACCCGGGAGTCACCAAAGAGACCCAGTACTTC. Translation: CASSYPGVTKETQYF.

The chain couples TRBV12-3 or TRBV12-4 to TRBJ1-5; perhaps TRBD1 as D (6 bases). CDR3 length: 14 amino acids. V lost 6 bases and J lost 3, with 12 bases in between. For the CDR3, the DNA is TGTGCCAGCAGGTCACAGGGTTTCAATCAGCCCCAGCATTTT. The encoded protein is CASRSQGFNQPQHF.

The table lists this clonotype with many counts. The chain is built from TRBV18 and TRBJ2-7, with D perhaps matching TRBD1 (6 bases). V was cut by 1 base and J by 5 bases, with 9 bases left in between. The CDR3 spans 13 residues. Germline values: CDR1 KGHSH, CDR2 LQKENI. CDR3 DNA sequence: TGTGCCAGCTCACCACAAACAGGGCACGAGCAGTACTTC. This translates into CASSPQTGHEQYF.

This clonotype was counted between two and nine times. The chain employs TRBV6-2 or TRBV6-3 and TRBJ1-5; 7 positions agree with TRBD1. V dropped 2 bases and J dropped 1; count of bases not matched to a gene: 11. CDR3 length: 18 residues. The V gene's germline CDR1 is MNHEY and CDR2 SVGEGT. The CDR3 loop is CASSYGHEGGLSNQPQHF. The CDR3 bases are TGTGCCAGCAGTTACGGTCATGAAGGGGGCTTGAGCAATCAGCCCCAGCATTTT.

This clonotype was picked up a small number of times. The genes are TRBV12-3 or TRBV12-4 and TRBJ2-2; D may be TRBD2 (5 bases). The CDR3 runs 13 residues. The V end was cut by 6 bases, the J end by 7 bases, with 12 bases between. The CDR3 nucleotides read TGTGCCAGCAGGGCTAGCTGGGGCGGGGAGCTGTTTTTT. Translated: CASRASWGGELFF.

The chain joins TRBV5-5 to TRBJ2-5, with D tentatively TRBD1 (6 bases). Near its end, the DNA agrees better with TRBJ2-7, so the J call may be wrong. Per germline, CDR1 SGHKS and CDR2 YYEKEE (reference sequence). The CDR3 is made up of 15 amino acids. CDR3 region: CASSFDWDTDYEQYF. The CDR3 nucleotides read TGTGCCAGCAGCTTTGATTGGGACACCGACTACGAGCAGTACTTC.

This clonotype was recorded only once. The chain recombines TRBV9 with TRBJ2-5; TRBD2 matches 9 bases. Germline loops: CDR1 SGDLS, CDR2 YYNGEE. The CDR3 runs 16 residues. V trimming: 0 bases; J trimming: 2 bases; junction bases outside the gene matches: 5. The CDR3 DNA sequence: TGTGCCAGCAGCGTAGGCCTAGCGGGACAGCAAGAGACCCAGTACTTC. This codes for CASSVGLAGQQETQYF.

The DNA for the CDR3 is TGCAGTGCTAGGGATCCGGGTATGGGCTACGAGCAGTACTTC. Its protein product is CSARDPGMGYEQYF. The genes are TRBV20-1 and TRBJ2-7; D gene uncertain. CDR3 length: 14 residues. Germline V lookup: CDR1 DFQATT, CDR2 SNEGSKA (reference sequence). The ends were cut back, 3 bases at V and 3 bases at J, with 15 bases in the middle.

This clonotype was detected only once. The chain joins TRBV6-5 to TRBJ2-3, with TRBD1 matching over 7 bases. The CDR3 totals 15 residues. The V segment lost 4 bases and the J segment 3 bases; nucleotides outside the gene matches: 7. Germline CDR1 and CDR2: MNHEY and SVGAGI. CDR3 sequence (DNA): TGTGCCAGCAGTTCCGACAGGGTGATGACAGATACGCAGTATTTT. Protein product: CASSSDRVMTDTQYF.

This chain links TRBV21-1 with TRBJ2-1. TRBV21-1 is tagged as a pseudogene. This CDR3 comprises 15 residues. The CDR3: CASSFLRWDYNEQFF. The CDR3 coding sequence is TGTGCCAGCAGTTTTCTCAGGTGGGACTACAATGAGCAGTTCTTC.